This TCR beta chain comes out of a study of graft-versus-host responses after intestinal transplantation. Study overall: All recipients got anti-thymocyte globulin induction, then tacrolimus and steroids for roughly three years. Study-level results: Early post-transplant declines in HvG were associated with peak levels of circulating GvH clones. GvH clones were found in recipient marrow; some appeared first in ileum or blood.

Regarding this clone: The antigen is undetermined.

Here immunoSEQ multiplex PCR was the method, and the copy in TCRdb shows in-frame clones only, minus some. The table has about 81,000 clones, approximately 88% seen once; the top ten hold roughly 0.31%. This CDR3 region has 15 residues. CDR1 is SGHDN, CDR2 FVKESK, per germline. V was pared by 1 base and J by 9 bases, with 17 bases between. This receptor was identified in a human donor who received an intestinal transplant. V gene TRBV14 combines with J gene TRBJ2-3, with TRBD2 as a possible D gene (5 bases). The material sequenced was unstimulated CD4+ T cells sorted from spleen or lymph node cells, taken before intestinal transplant. The CDR3 coding sequence is TGTGCCAGCAGCCAAGTGCAAGCGACAACGGGAACGCAGTATTTT. This gives the protein CASSQVQATTGTQYF.